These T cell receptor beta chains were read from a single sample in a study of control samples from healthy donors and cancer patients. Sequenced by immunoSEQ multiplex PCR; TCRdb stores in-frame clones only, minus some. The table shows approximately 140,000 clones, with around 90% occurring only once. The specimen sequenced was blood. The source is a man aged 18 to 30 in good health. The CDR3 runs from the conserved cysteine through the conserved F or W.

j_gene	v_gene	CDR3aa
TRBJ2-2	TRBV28	CASSYRGLAGELFF
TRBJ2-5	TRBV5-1	CASSQGPEQETQYF
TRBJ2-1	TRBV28	CASSFWGGRSYNEQFF
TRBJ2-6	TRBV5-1	CASSPGRPGANVLTF
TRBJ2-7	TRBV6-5	CASTKRQGPEQYF
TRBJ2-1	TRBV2	CASSGGGLYNEQFF
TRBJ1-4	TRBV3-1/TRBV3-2	CASSSGTANEKLFF
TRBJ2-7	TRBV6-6	CASSYSLSYEQYF
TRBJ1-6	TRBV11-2	CASSPYGTGVSSPLHF
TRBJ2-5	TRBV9	CASSVDLAGGLETQYF
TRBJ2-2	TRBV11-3	CASSLQSHAYSPGTGELFF
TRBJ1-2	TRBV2	CASRVKDLLYYGYTF
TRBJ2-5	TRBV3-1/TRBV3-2	CASSLRVPKETQYF
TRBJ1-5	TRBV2	CASTGSPNQPQHF
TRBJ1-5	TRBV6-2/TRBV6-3	CASRYHRGGANNQPQHF
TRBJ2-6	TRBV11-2	CASSLRGLAGTGANVLTF
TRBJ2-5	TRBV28	CASSPGQRGEETQYF
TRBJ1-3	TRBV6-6	CASSYSPEGGNTIYF
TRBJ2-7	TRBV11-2	CASSLDGYGESSYEQYF
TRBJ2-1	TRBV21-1	CASSKGQGLAGRGSYNEQFF
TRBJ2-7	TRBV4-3	CASSQDAGGTYEQYF
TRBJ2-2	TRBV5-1	CASRATPNTGELFF
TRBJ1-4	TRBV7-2	CASSSRTSTTNEKLFF
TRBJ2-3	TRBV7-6	CASSHRGGTDTQYF
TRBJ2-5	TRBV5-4	CASSRTGEGETQYF
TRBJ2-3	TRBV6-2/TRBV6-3	CASSYEKGTDTQYF
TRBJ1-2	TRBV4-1	CASSQEEGPLYGYTF
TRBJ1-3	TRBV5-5	CASSPIWGPSSGNTIYF
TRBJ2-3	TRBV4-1	CASSQPDREVTDTQYF
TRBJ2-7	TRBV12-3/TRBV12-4	CASSPARTYEQYF
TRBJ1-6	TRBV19	CASSTPRDLSNSPLHF
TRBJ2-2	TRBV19	CASSITGGYTGELFF
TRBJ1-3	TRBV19	CASTRGGAGNTIYF
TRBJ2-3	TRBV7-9	CASSLAGWTGSDTQYF
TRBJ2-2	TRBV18	CASSPVLGQGDTGELFF
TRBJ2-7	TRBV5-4	CASSLDGYEQYF
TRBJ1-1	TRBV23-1	CASSHRDRFTEAFF